This T cell receptor beta chain was sequenced in a study of cytomegalovirus exposure and HLA in healthy donors. In the study overall: As released early, the data held 70 million to 100 million unique TCRs from HLA-typed donors.

V lost 2 bases and J 5 bases, leaving 7 bases between the germline ends. Looked up from germline, CDR1 is MDHEN and CDR2 is SYDVKM. This CDR3 comprises 13 residues. Overall study findings and caveats: Follow-up analysis found HLA locus-dependent TCR association rates, highest for DRB1 and lowest for HLA-C.

The study ran its PCR with 60 Vbeta and 13 Jbeta primers. Clones were read by immunoSEQ multiplex PCR, and TCRdb kept only the in-frame ones, dropping some. The sample contains more than 130,000 clones, roughly two thirds of which appear only once. Of note for this clone: The antigen is not known.

The sequence came from a human donor in good health. The sequencing sample was made of PBMCs. The V and J genes are TRBV28 and TRBJ2-1; a weak D match, TRBD2 (5 bases). The CDR3 spells CASSLTRDNEQFF. In DNA form, the CDR3 reads TGTGCCAGCAGTTTAACGAGGGACAATGAGCAGTTCTTC.